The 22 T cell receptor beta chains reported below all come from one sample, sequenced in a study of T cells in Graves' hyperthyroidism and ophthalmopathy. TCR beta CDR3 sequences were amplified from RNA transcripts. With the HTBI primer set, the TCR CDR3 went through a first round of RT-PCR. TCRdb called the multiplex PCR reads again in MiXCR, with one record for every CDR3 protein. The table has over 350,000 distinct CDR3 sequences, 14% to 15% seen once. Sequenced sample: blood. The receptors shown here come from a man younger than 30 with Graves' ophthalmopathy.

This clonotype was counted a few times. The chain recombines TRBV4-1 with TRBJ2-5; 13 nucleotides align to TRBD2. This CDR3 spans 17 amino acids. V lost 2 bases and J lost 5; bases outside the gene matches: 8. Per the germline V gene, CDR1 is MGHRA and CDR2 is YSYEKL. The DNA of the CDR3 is TGCGCCAGCAGCCAACCCACTAGCGGGGGGGCCTATGAGACCCAGTACTTC. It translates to CASSQPTSGGAYETQYF.

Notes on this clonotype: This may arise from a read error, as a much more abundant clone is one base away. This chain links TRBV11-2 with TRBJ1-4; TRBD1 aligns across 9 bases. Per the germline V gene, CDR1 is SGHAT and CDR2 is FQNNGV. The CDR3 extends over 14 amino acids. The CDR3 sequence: CTSNSQGAREKLFF. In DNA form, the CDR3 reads TGTACCAGCAACTCACAGGGGGCTCGGGAAAAACTGTTTTTT.

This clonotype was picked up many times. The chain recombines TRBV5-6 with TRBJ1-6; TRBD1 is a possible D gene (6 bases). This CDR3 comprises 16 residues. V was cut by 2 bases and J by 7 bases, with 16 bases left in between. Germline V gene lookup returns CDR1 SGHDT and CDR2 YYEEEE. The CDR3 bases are TGTGCCAGCAGCTTTCTGGACAGCGATGTCAATTCACCCCTCCACTTT. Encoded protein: CASSFLDSDVNSPLHF.

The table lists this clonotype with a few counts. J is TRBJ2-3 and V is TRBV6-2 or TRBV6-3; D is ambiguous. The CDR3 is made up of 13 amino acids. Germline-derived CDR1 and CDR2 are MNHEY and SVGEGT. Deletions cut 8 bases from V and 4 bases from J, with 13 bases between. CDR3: CASFKDGADTQYF. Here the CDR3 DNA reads TGTGCCAGCTTTAAAGATGGGGCAGATACGCAGTATTTT.

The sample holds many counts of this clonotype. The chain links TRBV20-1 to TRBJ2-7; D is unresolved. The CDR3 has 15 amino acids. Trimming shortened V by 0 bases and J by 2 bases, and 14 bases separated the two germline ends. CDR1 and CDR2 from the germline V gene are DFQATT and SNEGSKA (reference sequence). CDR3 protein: CSARDPADPTYEQYF. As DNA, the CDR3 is TGCAGTGCTAGAGATCCGGCGGATCCGACCTACGAGCAGTACTTC.

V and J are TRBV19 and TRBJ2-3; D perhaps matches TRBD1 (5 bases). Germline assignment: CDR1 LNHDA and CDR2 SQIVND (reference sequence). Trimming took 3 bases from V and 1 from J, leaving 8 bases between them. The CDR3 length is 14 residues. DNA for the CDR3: TGTGCCAGTAGTATCGAAGGGGGCACAGATACGCAGTATTTT. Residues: CASSIEGGTDTQYF. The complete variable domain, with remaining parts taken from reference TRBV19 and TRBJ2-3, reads DGGITQSPKYLFRKEGQNVTLSCEQNLNHDAMYWYRQDPGQGLRLIYYSQIVNDFQKGDIAEGYSVSREKKESFPLTVTSAQKNPTAFYLCASSIEGGTDTQYFGPGTRLTVL.

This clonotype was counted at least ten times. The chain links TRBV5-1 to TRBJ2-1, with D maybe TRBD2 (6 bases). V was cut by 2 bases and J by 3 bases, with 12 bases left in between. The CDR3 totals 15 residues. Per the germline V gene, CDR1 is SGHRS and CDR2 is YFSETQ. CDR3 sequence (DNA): TGCGCCAGCAGCTTTGACGGGGGAATCTACAATGAGCAGTTCTTC. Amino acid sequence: CASSFDGGIYNEQFF.

DNA for the CDR3: TGTGCCAGCAGTTACCATACAGGGCCAACTAATGAAAAACTGTTTTTT. Amino acid sequence: CASSYHTGPTNEKLFF. The genes are TRBV6-5 and TRBJ1-4, with D perhaps TRBD1 (6 bases). Trimming pared 2 bases from V and 0 bases from J, leaving 10 bases between. Per germline, CDR1 MNHEY and CDR2 SVGAGI. The CDR3 contains 16 residues.

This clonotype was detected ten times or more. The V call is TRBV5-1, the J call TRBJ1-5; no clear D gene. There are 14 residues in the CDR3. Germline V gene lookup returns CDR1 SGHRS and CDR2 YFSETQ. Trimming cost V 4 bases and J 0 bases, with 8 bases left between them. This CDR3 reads CASSRDYSNQPQHF. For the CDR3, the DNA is TGCGCCAGCAGCCGTGATTATAGCAATCAGCCCCAGCATTTT.

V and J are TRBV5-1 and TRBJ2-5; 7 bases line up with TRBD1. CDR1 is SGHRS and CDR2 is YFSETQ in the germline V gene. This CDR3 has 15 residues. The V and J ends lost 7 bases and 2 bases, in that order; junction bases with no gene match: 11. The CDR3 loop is CASAFRDSGQETQYF. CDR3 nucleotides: TGCGCCAGCGCCTTCCGGGACAGCGGACAAGAGACCCAGTACTTC. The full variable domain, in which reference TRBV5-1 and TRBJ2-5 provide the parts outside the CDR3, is KAGVTQTPRYLIKTRGQQVTLSCSPISGHRSVSWYQQTPGQGLQFLFEYFSETQRNKGNFPGRFSGRQFSNSRSEMNVSTLELGDSALYLCASAFRDSGQETQYFGPGTRLLVL.

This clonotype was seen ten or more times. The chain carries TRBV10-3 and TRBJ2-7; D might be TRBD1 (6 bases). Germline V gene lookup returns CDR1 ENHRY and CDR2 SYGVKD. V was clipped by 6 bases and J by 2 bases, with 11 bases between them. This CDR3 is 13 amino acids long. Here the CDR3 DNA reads TGTGCCATCAGCTCGGGACAAGCCTACGAGCAGTACTTC. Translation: CAISSGQAYEQYF.

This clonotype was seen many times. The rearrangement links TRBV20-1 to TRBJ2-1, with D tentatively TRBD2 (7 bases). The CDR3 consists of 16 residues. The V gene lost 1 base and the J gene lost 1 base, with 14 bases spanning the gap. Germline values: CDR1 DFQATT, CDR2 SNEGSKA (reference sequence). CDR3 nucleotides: TGCAGTGCTAGAGGAATTGCGGGGGCGTCCTACAATGAGCAGTTCTTC. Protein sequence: CSARGIAGASYNEQFF.

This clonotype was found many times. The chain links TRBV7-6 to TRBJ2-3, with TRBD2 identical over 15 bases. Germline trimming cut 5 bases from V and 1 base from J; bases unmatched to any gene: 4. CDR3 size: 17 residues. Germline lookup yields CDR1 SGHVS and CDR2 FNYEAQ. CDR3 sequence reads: CASSGGLAGGRTDTQYF. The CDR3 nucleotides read TGTGCCAGCAGCGGGGGACTAGCGGGAGGACGCACAGATACGCAGTATTTT.

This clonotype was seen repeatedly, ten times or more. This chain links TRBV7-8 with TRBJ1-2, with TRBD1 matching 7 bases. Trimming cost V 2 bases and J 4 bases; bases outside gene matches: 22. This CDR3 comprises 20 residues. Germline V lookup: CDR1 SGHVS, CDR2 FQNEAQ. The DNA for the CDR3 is TGTGCCAGCAGCTTAAAATACTCGGGACAGACTATATCGGGTGGCTATGGCTACACCTTC. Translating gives CASSLKYSGQTISGGYGYTF.

The CDR3 DNA follows: TGCGCCAGCAGCTCGACTAGCGGGAGCGTGGGGGCGCCCCAGTACTTC. It codes for CASSSTSGSVGAPQYF. The V call is TRBV5-1, the J call TRBJ2-5, with 12 bases matching TRBD2. The length of the CDR3 is 16 residues. V trimming: 3 bases; J trimming: 9 bases; junction bases outside the gene matches: 12. The germline V gene has CDR1 SGHRS and CDR2 YFSETQ.

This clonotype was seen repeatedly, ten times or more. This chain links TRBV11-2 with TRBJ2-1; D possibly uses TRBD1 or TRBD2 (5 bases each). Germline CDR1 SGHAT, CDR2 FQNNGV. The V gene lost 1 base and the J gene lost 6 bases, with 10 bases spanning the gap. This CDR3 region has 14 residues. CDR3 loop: CASSLGGDINEQFF. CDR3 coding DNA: TGTGCCAGCAGCTTAGGAGGGGATATCAATGAGCAGTTCTTC.

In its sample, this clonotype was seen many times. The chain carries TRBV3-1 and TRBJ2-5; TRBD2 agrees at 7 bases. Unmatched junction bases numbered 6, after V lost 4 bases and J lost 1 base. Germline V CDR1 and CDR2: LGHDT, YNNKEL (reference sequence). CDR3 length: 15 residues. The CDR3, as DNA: TGTGCCAGCAGCCTCCTGCCGGGGGGCCAAGAGACCCAGTACTTC. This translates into CASSLLPGGQETQYF.

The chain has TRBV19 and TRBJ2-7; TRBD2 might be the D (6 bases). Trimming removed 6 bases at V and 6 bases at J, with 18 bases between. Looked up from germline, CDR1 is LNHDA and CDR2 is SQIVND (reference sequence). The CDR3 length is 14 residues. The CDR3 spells CASSPMRGGGEQYF. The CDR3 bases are TGTGCCAGTAGCCCGATGAGGGGAGGAGGCGAGCAGTACTTC.

CDR3: CASSQDGRRASYGYTF. The CDR3 DNA reads TGCGCCAGCAGCCAAGACGGTCGCAGGGCATCCTATGGCTACACCTTC. The rearrangement uses TRBV4-1 and TRBJ1-2, with D tentatively TRBD1 (5 bases). Germline V gene data show CDR1 as MGHRA and CDR2 as YSYEKL. The CDR3 runs 16 residues. Trimming took 0 bases from V and 4 from J, leaving 15 bases between them.

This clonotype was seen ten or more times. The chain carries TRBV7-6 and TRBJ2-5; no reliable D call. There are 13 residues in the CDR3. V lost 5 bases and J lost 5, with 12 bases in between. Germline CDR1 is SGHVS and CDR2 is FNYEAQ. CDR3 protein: CASSPPGWETQYF. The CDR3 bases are TGTGCCAGCAGCCCCCCGGGTTGGGAGACCCAGTACTTC.

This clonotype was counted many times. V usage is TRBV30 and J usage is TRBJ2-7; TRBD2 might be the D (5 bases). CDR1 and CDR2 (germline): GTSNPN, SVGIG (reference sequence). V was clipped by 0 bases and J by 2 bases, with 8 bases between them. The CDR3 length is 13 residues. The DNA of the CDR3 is TGTGCCTGGAGTGTACACGGGACCTACGAGCAGTACTTC. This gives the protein CAWSVHGTYEQYF. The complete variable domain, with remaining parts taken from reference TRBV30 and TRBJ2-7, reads SQTIHQWPATLVQPVGSPLSLECTVEGTSNPNLYWYRQAAGRGLQLLFYSVGIGQISSEVPQNLSASRPQDRQFILSSKKLLLSDSGFYLCAWSVHGTYEQYFGPGTRLTVT.

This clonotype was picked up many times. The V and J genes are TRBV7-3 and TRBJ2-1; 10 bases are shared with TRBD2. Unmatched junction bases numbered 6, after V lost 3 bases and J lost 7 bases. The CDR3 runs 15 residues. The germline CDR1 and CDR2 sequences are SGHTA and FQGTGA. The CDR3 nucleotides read TGTGCCAGCAGCTTGGGAGCGGGAGGGGCAAATGAGCAGTTCTTC. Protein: CASSLGAGGANEQFF.